Below are 30 T cell receptor beta chains sequenced from a single sample in a study of human thymus T cells. The table came from immunoSEQ multiplex PCR; TCRdb's copy has only in-frame clones and leaves some out. This table holds 100,000 to 150,000 clones, 90% to 95% found once. Thymus pieces cut out during corrective heart surgery were the tissue that was used. Material for sequencing was thymus tissue. These receptors originate from a boy younger than two with a congenital heart defect but otherwise immunologically healthy.

This sequence joins TRBV12-5 and TRBJ2-7; D is unresolved. The CDR3 has 15 residues. The germline V gene encodes CDR1 LGHNT and CDR2 FRNRAP. V dropped 2 bases and J dropped 1 base, with 12 bases sitting between them. In DNA form, the CDR3 reads TGTGCTAGTGGTTTGTATCTCCAGGCTTCCTACGAGCAGTACTTC. Amino acid sequence: CASGLYLQASYEQYF.

V gene TRBV2 combines with J gene TRBJ2-3; TRBD1 might be the D (6 bases). Trimming cost V 6 bases and J 5 bases, with 15 bases left between them. Germline CDR1 SNHLY, CDR2 FYNNEI. CDR3 length: 14 residues. For the CDR3, the DNA is TGTGCCAGCAGCGGACAGCCGAGAGAAGATACGCAGTATTTT. This gives the protein CASSGQPREDTQYF.

This chain links TRBV5-4 with TRBJ2-7; 7 bases are shared with TRBD1. The CDR3 sequence is 14 residues long. V was pared by 0 bases and J by 0 bases, with 0 bases of the junction left unmatched. The germline gives CDR1 SGHNT, CDR2 YYREEE (reference sequence). CDR3 region: CASSLGQGSYEQYF. The DNA of the CDR3 is TGTGCCAGCAGCTTGGGACAGGGCTCCTACGAGCAGTACTTC.

The chain couples TRBV28 to TRBJ2-7; 12 bases align to TRBD2. Germline V gives CDR1 MDHEN, CDR2 SYDVKM. The length of the CDR3 is 16 residues. V lost 5 bases to trimming and J lost 5 bases; unmatched junction nucleotides: 10. In DNA form, the CDR3 reads TGTGCCAGCAGTCAACTAGCGGGGGGATCGTCCCACGAGCAGTACTTC. It yields the protein CASSQLAGGSSHEQYF. Filled out from reference TRBV28 and TRBJ2-7, the complete variable domain reads DVKVTQSSRYLVKRTGEKVFLECVQDMDHENMFWYRQDPGLGLRLIYFSYDVKMKEKGDIPEGYSVSREKKERFSLILESASTNQTSMYLCASSQLAGGSSHEQYFGPGTRLTVT.

The chain couples TRBV15 to TRBJ1-1; a possible D gene is TRBD1 (6 bases). Germline assignment: CDR1 LNHNV and CDR2 YYDKDF (reference sequence). V was shortened by 1 base and J by 7 bases, with 7 bases between the two germline ends. The CDR3 sequence is 12 residues long. The CDR3 here is CATSRATGEAFF. The CDR3 DNA reads TGTGCCACCAGCAGAGCGACAGGTGAAGCTTTCTTT.

This clone has only one observation. The rearrangement joins TRBV7-9 to TRBJ2-7, with TRBD1 matching 12 bases. Germline CDR1 and CDR2: SEHNR and FQNEAQ (reference sequence). With 3 bases clipped from V and 7 bases from J, the junction kept 13 bases outside the gene matches. CDR3 length equals 17 residues. The DNA of the CDR3 is TGTGCCAGCAGCTTGGACGCTCCGGGACAGGGGGCAGGGGAGCAGTACTTC. Its translation is CASSLDAPGQGAGEQYF.

The V and J genes are TRBV7-9 and TRBJ1-4; no clear D. Trimming stripped 2 bases from V and 8 bases from J, with 15 bases between. Germline loops: CDR1 SEHNR, CDR2 FQNEAQ (reference sequence). This CDR3 is built from 15 residues. The CDR3 DNA sequence: TGTGCCAGCAGCTTACTGGACCTCGAGAAGGAAAAACTGTTTTTT. This codes for CASSLLDLEKEKLFF.

The CDR3 DNA sequence: TGTGCCAGCAGCTCATACAGGGGCCGATCACCCCTCCACTTT. This translates into CASSSYRGRSPLHF. The J gene is TRBJ1-6, the V gene TRBV7-9, with TRBD1 matching 7 bases. J was trimmed by 10 bases and V by 4 bases; bases with no gene match: 7. CDR1 SEHNR and CDR2 FQNEAQ come from the germline V gene (reference sequence). The CDR3 consists of 14 residues.

The chain has TRBV7-9 and TRBJ2-7, with 7 positions matching TRBD1. Germline trimming cut 8 bases from V and 4 bases from J; bases unmatched to any gene: 5. There are 12 residues in the CDR3. Germline loops: CDR1 SEHNR, CDR2 FQNEAQ (reference sequence). The CDR3 DNA follows: TGTGCCAGCTGCGACAGGGATTACGAGCAGTACTTC. Amino acids: CASCDRDYEQYF.

The chain recombines TRBV14 with TRBJ1-2; D is possibly TRBD1 (5 bases). Germline CDR1 and CDR2: SGHDN and FVKESK. The V gene lost 5 bases and the J gene lost 7 bases, with 20 bases spanning the gap. This CDR3 contains 15 residues. The CDR3 reads CASSYVKGPVRGYTF. The CDR3 coding sequence is TGTGCCAGCAGCTACGTGAAGGGGCCGGTGCGTGGCTACACCTTC.

This clone was counted a single time. The chain uses TRBV9 and TRBJ2-5, with D unclear. The germline gives CDR1 SGDLS, CDR2 YYNGEE. This CDR3 has 15 amino acids. V was trimmed by 2 bases and J by 3 bases, leaving 14 bases between them. In nucleotides, the CDR3 is TGTGCCAGCAGCGTTGGCAGGTCTAGAAAAGAGACCCAGTACTTC. Its protein is CASSVGRSRKETQYF.

This chain links TRBV7-2 with TRBJ1-6; D possibly corresponds to TRBD1 (6 bases). The ends were cut back, 3 bases at V and 9 bases at J, with 15 bases in the middle. The CDR3 contains 15 residues. CDR1 SGHTA and CDR2 FQGNSA come from the germline V gene. The CDR3 region is CASSFSGGASSPLHF. CDR3 nucleotides: TGTGCCAGCAGCTTCTCGGGGGGGGCGTCTTCACCCCTCCACTTT.

The V call is TRBV11-2, the J call TRBJ2-6, with D perhaps matching TRBD2 (6 bases). Germline V lookup: CDR1 SGHAT, CDR2 FQNNGV. V dropped 1 base and J dropped 0 bases, with 16 bases sitting between them. The CDR3 extends over 19 amino acids. CDR3 loop: CASSLGSPGGHSGANVLTF. CDR3 bases: TGTGCCAGCAGCTTAGGGTCCCCCGGAGGGCACTCTGGGGCCAACGTCCTGACTTTC.

This clone has only a few counts. Here the CDR3 reads CASSSGLTGELFF. The CDR3 nucleotides read TGTGCCAGCAGCTCGGGACTCACCGGGGAGCTGTTTTTT. This rearrangement joins TRBV7-9 to TRBJ2-2; maybe TRBD2 (6 bases). CDR1 SEHNR and CDR2 FQNEAQ come from the germline V gene (reference sequence). CDR3 length: 13 residues. V dropped 4 bases and J dropped 4 bases, with 7 bases sitting between them.

V usage is TRBV19 and J usage is TRBJ1-5; D is unresolved. V lost 2 bases and J lost 3, with 17 bases in between. Looked up from germline, CDR1 is LNHDA and CDR2 is SQIVND (reference sequence). The CDR3 is 17 amino acids. This chain's CDR3 is CASSITGLGGFNQPQHF. The CDR3 DNA is TGTGCCAGTAGTATAACTGGGCTGGGAGGGTTCAATCAGCCCCAGCATTTT.

The V and J genes are TRBV6-5 and TRBJ2-7; the D gene is possibly TRBD1 (6 bases). Trimming took off 6 bases at V and 5 bases at J, with 20 bases between the two ends. The germline gives CDR1 MNHEY, CDR2 SVGAGI. The CDR3 totals 15 residues. CDR3 loop: CASSPFRTEVDEQYF. The CDR3 DNA reads TGTGCCAGCAGCCCTTTCAGGACAGAAGTGGACGAGCAGTACTTC.

The J gene is TRBJ2-7, the V gene TRBV2, with D possibly TRBD1 on 6 matching bases. With 8 bases removed from V and 5 bases from J, the gap between germline ends came to 16 bases. Germline V gene data show CDR1 as SNHLY and CDR2 as FYNNEI. This CDR3 comprises 13 residues. The CDR3 bases are TGTGCCAGCTCATTCCTAGGGGGTCACGAGCAGTACTTC. This translates into CASSFLGGHEQYF. Full variable domain (rest looked up from reference TRBV2 and TRBJ2-7): EPEVTQTPSHQVTQMGQEVILRCVPISNHLYFYWYRQILGQKVEFLVSFYNNEISEKSEIFDDQFSVERPDGSNFTLKIRSTKLEDSAMYFCASSFLGGHEQYFGPGTRLTVT.

CDR3 sequence (DNA): TGTGCCAGTAGTATTCGGCTAGCGGGGGGGGACGACCTCACAGATACGCAGTATTTT. Translated: CASSIRLAGGDDLTDTQYF. The rearrangement links TRBV19 to TRBJ2-3; 12 positions agree with TRBD2. V gave up 3 bases and J gave up 2 bases; unmatched junction bases: 12. From germline, CDR1 is LNHDA and CDR2 SQIVND (reference sequence). The CDR3 runs to 19 residues. Combining the CDR3 with reference TRBV19 and TRBJ2-3 gives the whole variable domain DGGITQSPKYLFRKEGQNVTLSCEQNLNHDAMYWYRQDPGQGLRLIYYSQIVNDFQKGDIAEGYSVSREKKESFPLTVTSAQKNPTAFYLCASSIRLAGGDDLTDTQYFGPGTRLTVL.

This rearrangement joins TRBV7-2 to TRBJ1-1; a possible D gene is TRBD1 (5 bases). Germline V gives CDR1 SGHTA, CDR2 FQGNSA. V was pared by 3 bases and J by 2 bases, with 13 bases between. The CDR3 sequence is 15 residues long. The CDR3 loop is CASSLGGVNNTEAFF. The CDR3 nucleotides read TGTGCCAGCAGCTTGGGGGGTGTAAATAACACTGAAGCTTTCTTT.

The V gene is TRBV20-1, the J gene TRBJ2-7; D is ambiguous. The germline CDR1 and CDR2 sequences are DFQATT and SNEGSKA (reference sequence). V lost 4 bases and J lost 6, with 7 bases in between. The CDR3 length is 10 residues. CDR3 loop: CSATQSEQYF. For the CDR3, the DNA is TGCAGTGCTACGCAATCCGAGCAGTACTTC.

The CDR3 DNA reads TGTGCCAGTAGTGCTACACACGGCATCGTCACTGAAGCTTTCTTT. This gives the protein CASSATHGIVTEAFF. The J gene is TRBJ1-1, the V gene TRBV19; D remains ambiguous. This CDR3 contains 15 residues. In germline, CDR1 is LNHDA, CDR2 SQIVND (reference sequence). Deletions cut 5 bases from V and 4 bases from J, with 17 bases between.

The rearrangement uses TRBV28 and TRBJ1-1, with D perhaps TRBD1 (5 bases). Trimming took off 3 bases at V and 4 bases at J, with 12 bases between the two ends. The CDR3 runs 14 residues. The germline V gene encodes CDR1 MDHEN and CDR2 SYDVKM. The CDR3 DNA follows: TGTGCCAGCAGTTTCTTCATGGGGGGCACTGAAGCTTTCTTT. Translation: CASSFFMGGTEAFF.

The chain uses TRBV7-8 and TRBJ2-4; TRBD1 agrees at 7 bases. Trimming removed 4 bases from V and 11 bases from J; junction bases left unmatched: 2. The germline gives CDR1 SGHVS, CDR2 FQNEAQ. The CDR3 consists of 11 residues. The CDR3 protein is CASSSGQVQYF. The CDR3 nucleotides are TGTGCCAGCAGCTCAGGACAGGTTCAGTACTTC.

The CDR3 nucleotides are TGTGCCAGCAGCTTAGATCAGAGTGCCCAAGAGACCCAGTACTTC. Translation gives CASSLDQSAQETQYF. The chain carries TRBV11-3 and TRBJ2-5; no definite D call. CDR1 and CDR2 from the germline V gene are SGHNT and YENEEA. This CDR3 contains 15 residues. Trimming removed 0 bases at V and 1 base at J, with 9 bases between.

The rearrangement links TRBV19 to TRBJ1-4; D call uncertain. The ends were cut back, 7 bases at V and 0 bases at J, with 12 bases in the middle. Germline V gene sequence: CDR1 LNHDA, CDR2 SQIVND (reference sequence). This CDR3 spans 15 amino acids. The DNA for the CDR3 is TGTGCCAGTAAATTGACACCCGCAACTAATGAAAAACTGTTTTTT. It is translated as CASKLTPATNEKLFF.

Of note for this clone: The DNA is omitted, as the CDR3 cannot be located on it reliably, and the CDR3 follows TCRdb's listing. V usage is TRBV4-1 and J usage is TRBJ1-4; TRBD1 is taken as the D call from the table, unchecked against the DNA. The CDR3 has 17 amino acids, counting both end residues. Germline V gene data show CDR1 as MGHRA and CDR2 as YSYEKL. This chain's CDR3 is CASSQDRRAGTHEKLFF.

The rearrangement joins TRBV5-1 to TRBJ2-3; D remains ambiguous. Deletions cut 4 bases from V and 0 bases from J, with 15 bases between. Germline CDR1 reads SGHRS; CDR2 reads YFSETQ. The CDR3 loop spans 16 amino acids. The CDR3 DNA follows: TGCGCCAGCAGCCAGAAGGGTCCCACCAGCACAGATACGCAGTATTTT. Amino acids: CASSQKGPTSTDTQYF. The variable domain in full, with the rest retrieved from reference TRBV5-1 and TRBJ2-3, is KAGVTQTPRYLIKTRGQQVTLSCSPISGHRSVSWYQQTPGQGLQFLFEYFSETQRNKGNFPGRFSGRQFSNSRSEMNVSTLELGDSALYLCASSQKGPTSTDTQYFGPGTRLTVL.

This chain joins TRBV4-1 and TRBJ2-2; TRBD2 agrees at 9 bases. After removal of 0 bases from V and 5 bases from J, the junction contained 4 bases not matched to a gene. The CDR3 has 16 amino acids. Germline V CDR1 and CDR2: MGHRA, YSYEKL. In DNA form, the CDR3 reads TGCGCCAGCAGCCAAGATGAGGGACTAGCTACCGGGGAGCTGTTTTTT. Residues: CASSQDEGLATGELFF.

V gene TRBV5-1 combines with J gene TRBJ2-3, with TRBD2 identical over 10 bases. V shed 0 bases, J shed 7 bases, and the junction held 8 bases outside the gene matches. Germline-derived CDR1 and CDR2 are SGHRS and YFSETQ. This CDR3 spans 16 amino acids. CDR3 residues: CASSLGSAGGTNTQYF. CDR3 nucleotide sequence: TGCGCCAGCAGCTTGGGATCAGCGGGGGGGACAAATACGCAGTATTTT.

This clone was seen only once. This sequence joins TRBV28 and TRBJ1-2, with D uncertain. CDR3 length: 12 residues. Trimming took off 8 bases at V and 2 bases at J, with 9 bases between the two ends. Looked up from germline, CDR1 is MDHEN and CDR2 is SYDVKM. CDR3 coding DNA: TGTGCCAGCTCGGACGTAAACTATGGCTACACCTTC. This translates into CASSDVNYGYTF.